This TCR beta chain appears in the sequencing data of a study of T cell repertoires in cytomegalovirus infection. Study details: Signatures in public TCR beta sequences pointed to both CMV infection and matching HLA type. Study results and limitations: In two of eight donors, the top clonotype was HLA-C-restricted CMV-specific. Carriers of CMV plus the relevant HLA were identified by cumulative public TCR beta family frequency.

The CDR3 covers 14 residues. Germline V gene sequence: CDR1 SEHNR, CDR2 FQNEAQ (reference sequence). Trimming took off 3 bases at V and 1 base at J, with 9 bases between the two ends. TCRdb re-derived calls from the reads in MiXCR, one entry per CDR3 protein. The sample lists 800,000 to 950,000 distinct CDR3 sequences, roughly 33% occurring once. Of note for this clonotype: Its target is not known.

This material consisted of cultured CD8+ T cells from PBMCs, taken from culture after CMV antigen stimulation. The V call is TRBV7-9, the J call TRBJ1-1, with D unresolved. This TCR was recovered from a human donor in good health (CMV status not recorded). Some clones in this sample may be carry-over from other donors' samples. The CDR3 coding sequence is TGTGCCAGCAGCTTTGACTTTGGGAACACTGAAGCTTTCTTT. This codes for CASSFDFGNTEAFF.